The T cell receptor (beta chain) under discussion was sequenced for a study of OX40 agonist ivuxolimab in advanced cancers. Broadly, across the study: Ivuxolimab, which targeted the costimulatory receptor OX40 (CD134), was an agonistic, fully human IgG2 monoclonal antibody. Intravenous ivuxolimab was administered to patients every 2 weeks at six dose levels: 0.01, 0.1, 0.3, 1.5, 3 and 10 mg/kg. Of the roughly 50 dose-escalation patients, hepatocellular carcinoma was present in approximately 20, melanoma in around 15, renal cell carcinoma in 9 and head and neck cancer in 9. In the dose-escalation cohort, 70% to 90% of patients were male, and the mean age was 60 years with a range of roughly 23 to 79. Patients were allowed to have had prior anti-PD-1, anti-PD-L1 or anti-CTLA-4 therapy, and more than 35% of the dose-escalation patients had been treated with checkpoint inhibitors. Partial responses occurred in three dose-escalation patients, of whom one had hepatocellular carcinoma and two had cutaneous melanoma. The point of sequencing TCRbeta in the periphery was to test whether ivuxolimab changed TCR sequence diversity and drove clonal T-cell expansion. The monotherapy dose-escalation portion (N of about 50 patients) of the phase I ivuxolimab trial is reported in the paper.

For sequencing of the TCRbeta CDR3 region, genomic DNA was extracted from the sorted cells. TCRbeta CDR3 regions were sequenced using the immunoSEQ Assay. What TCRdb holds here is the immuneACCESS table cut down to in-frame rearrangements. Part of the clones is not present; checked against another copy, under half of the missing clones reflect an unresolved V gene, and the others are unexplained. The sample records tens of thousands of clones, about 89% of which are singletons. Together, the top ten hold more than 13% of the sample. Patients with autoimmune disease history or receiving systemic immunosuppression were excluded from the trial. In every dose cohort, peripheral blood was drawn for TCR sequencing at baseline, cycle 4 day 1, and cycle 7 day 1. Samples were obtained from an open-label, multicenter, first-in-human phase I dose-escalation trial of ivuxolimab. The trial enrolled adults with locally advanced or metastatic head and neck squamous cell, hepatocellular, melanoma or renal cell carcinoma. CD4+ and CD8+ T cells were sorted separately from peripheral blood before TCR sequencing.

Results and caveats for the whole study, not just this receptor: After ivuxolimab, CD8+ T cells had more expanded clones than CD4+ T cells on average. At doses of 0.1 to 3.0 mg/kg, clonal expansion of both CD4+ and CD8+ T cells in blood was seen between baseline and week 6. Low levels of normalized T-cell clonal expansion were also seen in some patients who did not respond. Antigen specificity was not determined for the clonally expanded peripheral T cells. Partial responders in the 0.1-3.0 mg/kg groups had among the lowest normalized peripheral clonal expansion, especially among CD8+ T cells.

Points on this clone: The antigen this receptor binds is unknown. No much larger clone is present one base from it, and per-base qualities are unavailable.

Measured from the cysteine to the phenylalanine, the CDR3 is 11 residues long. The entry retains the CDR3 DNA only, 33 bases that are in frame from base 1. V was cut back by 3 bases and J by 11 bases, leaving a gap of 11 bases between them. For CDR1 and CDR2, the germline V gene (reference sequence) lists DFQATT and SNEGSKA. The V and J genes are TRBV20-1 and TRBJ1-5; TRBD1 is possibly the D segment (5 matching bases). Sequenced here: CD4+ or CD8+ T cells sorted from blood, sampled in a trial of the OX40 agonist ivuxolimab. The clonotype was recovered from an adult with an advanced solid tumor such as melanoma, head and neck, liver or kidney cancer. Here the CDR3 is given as CSARGSGAQHF. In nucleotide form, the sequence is TGCAGTGCTAGGGGTTCGGGGGCCCAGCATTTT.